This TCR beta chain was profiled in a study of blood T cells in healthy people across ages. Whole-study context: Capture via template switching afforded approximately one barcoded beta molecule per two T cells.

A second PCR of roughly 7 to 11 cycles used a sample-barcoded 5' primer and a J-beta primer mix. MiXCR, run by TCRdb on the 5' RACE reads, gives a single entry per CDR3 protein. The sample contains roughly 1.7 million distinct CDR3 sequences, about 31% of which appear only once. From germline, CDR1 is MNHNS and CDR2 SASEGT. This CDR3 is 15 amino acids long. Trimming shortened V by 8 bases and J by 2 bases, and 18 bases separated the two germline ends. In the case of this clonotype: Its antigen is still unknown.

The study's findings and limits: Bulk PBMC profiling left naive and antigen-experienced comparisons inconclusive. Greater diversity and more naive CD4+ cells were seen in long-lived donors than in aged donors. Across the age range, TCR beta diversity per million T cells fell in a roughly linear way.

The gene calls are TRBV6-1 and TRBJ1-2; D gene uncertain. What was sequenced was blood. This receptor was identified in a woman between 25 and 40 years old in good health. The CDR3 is CASPELTSRNYGYTF. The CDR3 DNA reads TGTGCCAGCCCGGAGTTGACTAGCCGGAACTATGGCTACACCTTC.